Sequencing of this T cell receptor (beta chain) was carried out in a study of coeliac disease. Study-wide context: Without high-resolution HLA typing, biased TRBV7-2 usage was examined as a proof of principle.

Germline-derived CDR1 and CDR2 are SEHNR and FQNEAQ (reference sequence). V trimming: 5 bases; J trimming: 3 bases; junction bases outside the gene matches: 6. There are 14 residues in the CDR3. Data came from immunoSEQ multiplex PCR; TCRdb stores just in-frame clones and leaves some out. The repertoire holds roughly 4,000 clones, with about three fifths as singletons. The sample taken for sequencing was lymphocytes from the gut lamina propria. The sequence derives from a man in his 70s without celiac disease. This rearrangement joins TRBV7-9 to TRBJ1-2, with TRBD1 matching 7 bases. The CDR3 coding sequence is TGTGCCAGCAGCGGGGGGACAGAGTACTATGGCTACACCTTC. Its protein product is CASSGGTEYYGYTF.